This T cell receptor beta chain was sequenced in a study of blood T cells in healthy people across ages. A second 7 to 11 cycle PCR used barcoded and J-beta primers. MiXCR, run by TCRdb on the 5' RACE reads, gives a single entry per CDR3 protein. The sample holds fewer than 800,000 distinct CDR3 sequences, 32% seen once. The CDR3 is 16 amino acids. Germline-derived CDR1 and CDR2 are MDHEN and SYDVKM. Losses at the gene ends were 2 bases for V and 7 bases for J; bases not matched to a gene: 12. Donation came from healthy Caucasian individuals in Russia who were aged roughly 6 to 95. The sequencing input was blood. The TCR sequence derives from a woman older than 75 in good health. V is TRBV28 and J is TRBJ1-2, with 8 bases identical to TRBD1. CDR3 coding DNA: TGTGCCAGCAGTTTACAGGGGGCGATGGTATTGCGTGGCTACACCTTC. Its protein product is CASSLQGAMVLRGYTF.